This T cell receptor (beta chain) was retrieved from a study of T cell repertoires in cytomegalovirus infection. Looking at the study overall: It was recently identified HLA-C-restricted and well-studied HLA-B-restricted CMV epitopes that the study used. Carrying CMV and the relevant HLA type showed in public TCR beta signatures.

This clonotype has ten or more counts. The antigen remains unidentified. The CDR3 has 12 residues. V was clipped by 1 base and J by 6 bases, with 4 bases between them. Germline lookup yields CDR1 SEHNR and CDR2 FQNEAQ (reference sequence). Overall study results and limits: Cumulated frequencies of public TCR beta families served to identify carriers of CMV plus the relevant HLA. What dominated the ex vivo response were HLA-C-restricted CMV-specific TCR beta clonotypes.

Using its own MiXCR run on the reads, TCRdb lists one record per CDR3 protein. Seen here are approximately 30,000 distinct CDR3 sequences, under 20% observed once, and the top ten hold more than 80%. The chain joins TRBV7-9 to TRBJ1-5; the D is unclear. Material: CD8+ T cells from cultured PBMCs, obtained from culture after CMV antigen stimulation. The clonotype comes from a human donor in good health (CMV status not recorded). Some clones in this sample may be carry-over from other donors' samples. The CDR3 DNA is TGTGCCAGCAGCTTAGGGGGTCAGCCCCAGCATTTT. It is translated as CASSLGGQPQHF.